The 11 T cell receptor beta chains below all came from one sample that was sequenced in a study of metastatic and nonmetastatic thyroid tumors. All patients were treatment-naive before thyroid surgery. TCRdb reprocessed the PCR reads using MiXCR. The sample consists of about 36,000 clones, roughly 20% of them appearing once. Sequencing was performed on blood. The source is a female donor with papillary thyroid cancer or a benign thyroid nodule (not recorded which). Some clones in this sample may be carry-over from other donors' samples.

In its sample, this clone was seen many times. Other nucleotide sequences from this sample produce the same CDR3. The rearrangement links TRBV28 to TRBJ1-1; D gene uncertain. Between the trimmed V and J ends, which lost 8 bases and 1 base, there was a span of 5 bases. The CDR3 is 11 residues long. Germline-derived CDR1 and CDR2 are MDHEN and SYDVKM. CDR3 residues: CASVGNTEAFF. The CDR3 region has the DNA TGTGCCAGCGTTGGGAACACTGAAGCTTTCTTT.

The V call is TRBV5-1, the J call TRBJ2-1; D may be TRBD2 (6 bases). This CDR3 is 15 amino acids long. Germline V gene sequence: CDR1 SGHRS, CDR2 YFSETQ. Trimming took 0 bases from V and 3 from J, leaving 10 bases between them. CDR3 nucleotide sequence: TGCGCCAGCAGCTTGGATGAAGCGGGCTACAATGAGCAGTTCTTC. It yields the protein CASSLDEAGYNEQFF.

This clone has ten or more counts. The J gene is TRBJ1-1, the V gene TRBV11-2, with 7 bases matching TRBD1. Germline V lookup: CDR1 SGHAT, CDR2 FQNNGV. V shed 5 bases and J 1 base; nucleotides not matched to a gene: 4. This CDR3 is built from 14 residues. CDR3 amino acids: CASSHGTANTEAFF. The CDR3 coding sequence is TGTGCCAGCAGCCACGGGACAGCGAACACTGAAGCTTTCTTT. The full variable domain, in which reference TRBV11-2 and TRBJ1-1 provide the parts outside the CDR3, is EAGVAQSPRYKIIEKRQSVAFWCNPISGHATLYWYQQILGQGPKLLIQFQNNGVVDDSQLPKDRFSAERLKGVDSTLKIQPAKLEDSAVYLCASSHGTANTEAFFGQGTRLTVV.

This clone has ten or more counts. Other DNA sequences in this sample translate to the same CDR3. V and J are TRBV5-1 and TRBJ2-7; TRBD2 agrees at 11 bases. V was clipped by 3 bases and J by 3 bases; unmatched bases: 11. Germline values: CDR1 SGHRS, CDR2 YFSETQ. This CDR3 contains 17 residues. The CDR3 DNA follows: TGCGCCAGCAGCTCGGGGGGGGGACTAGCGGAACACTACGAGCAGTACTTC. Its translation: CASSSGGGLAEHYEQYF.

In its sample, this clone ranks as large. This chain uses TRBV28 with TRBJ1-5; no definite D call. The germline gives CDR1 MDHEN, CDR2 SYDVKM. Between the trimmed V and J ends, which lost 5 bases and 1 base, there was a span of 15 bases. The CDR3 covers 16 residues. As DNA, the CDR3 is TGTGCCAGCAGTCTCTCCTCCGACGGGAGCAATCAGCCCCAGCATTTT. It yields the protein CASSLSSDGSNQPQHF.

This clone was detected only once. V is TRBV20-1 and J is TRBJ1-1, with D perhaps TRBD1 (6 bases). Per the germline V gene, CDR1 is DFQATT and CDR2 is SNEGSKA (reference sequence). The CDR3 is made up of 13 amino acids. V was cut by 4 bases and J by 7 bases, with 16 bases left in between. The CDR3 nucleotides read TGCAGTGCTATCCCGATAGGAGGGGGTGAAGCTTTCTTT. Its translation: CSAIPIGGGEAFF.

In its sample, this clone was seen many times. The V gene is TRBV5-1, the J gene TRBJ1-1; D not resolved. The germline V and J ends were trimmed by 2 bases and 7 bases, with 15 bases remaining between them. This CDR3 region has 14 residues. The germline V gene encodes CDR1 SGHRS and CDR2 YFSETQ. The CDR3 loop reads CASSFSPDPSEAFF. The CDR3 bases are TGCGCCAGCAGCTTCTCTCCAGACCCAAGTGAAGCTTTCTTT.

The rearrangement links TRBV2 to TRBJ1-5; 7 bases line up with TRBD1. From germline, CDR1 is SNHLY and CDR2 FYNNEI. V shed 6 bases and J 2 bases; nucleotides not matched to a gene: 10. CDR3 length: 16 residues. The CDR3 nucleotides read TGTGCCAGCAGCGGAAACAGGGGCTTCGGCAATCAGCCCCAGCATTTT. This gives the protein CASSGNRGFGNQPQHF.

This clone was seen many times. The chain uses TRBV3-1 and TRBJ1-5; a possible D gene is TRBD1 (6 bases). Germline CDR1 reads LGHDT; CDR2 reads YNNKEL (reference sequence). There are 14 residues in the CDR3. V was clipped by 3 bases and J by 7 bases, with 13 bases between them. The CDR3 DNA reads TGTGCCAGCAGCCAGGGGGGGGGCTGGCAGCCCCAGCATTTT. It translates to CASSQGGGWQPQHF.

This clone was observed at least ten times. The CDR3 spells CASSPHQDWNNEQFF. The CDR3 nucleotides are TGCGCCAGCAGCCCTCACCAGGACTGGAACAATGAGCAGTTCTTC. V usage is TRBV4-1 and J usage is TRBJ2-1, with D perhaps matching TRBD2 (5 bases). The ends were cut back, 4 bases at V and 5 bases at J, with 15 bases in the middle. This CDR3 spans 15 amino acids. Germline CDR1 reads MGHRA; CDR2 reads YSYEKL.

This clone was counted at least ten times. This sequence joins TRBV5-6 and TRBJ1-5, with D unresolved. V lost 4 bases and J lost 2, with 22 bases in between. The CDR3 runs 18 residues. Germline assignment: CDR1 SGHDT and CDR2 YYEEEE. CDR3 sequence (DNA): TGTGCCAGCAGCAAACGTAACAACGACCTGGGAGGCAATCAGCCCCAGCATTTT. Translation gives CASSKRNNDLGGNQPQHF.